These 14 T cell receptor beta chains share one sample of origin, sequenced in a study of shared clonotypes between healthy human individuals (dated by TCRdb to about 2020). Library preparation was by the immunoSEQ multiplex PCR assay. Entries here come from immuneACCESS through TCRdb and include only in-frame sequences with V and J called. Some clones fail to appear in such tables; in the studies checked, an unresolved V gene covers under half of the shortfall, and the cause of the remainder is unknown. Present in this sample are 2 million to 2.5 million clones, 95% of which were seen just once. The ten biggest clones cover roughly 0.13% of the sample. The sequenced sample consisted of naive CD4+ T cells sorted from blood. What the cell subset or site label conveys for this sample: CD45RA+ positively selected. The source is a young man in good health.

The chain carries TRBV2 and TRBJ2-7, with D possibly matching TRBD2 (6 bases). Germline V gene data show CDR1 as SNHLY and CDR2 as FYNNEI. V was shortened by 3 bases and J by 6 bases, with 27 bases between the two germline ends. CDR3 size: 18 residues. The DNA for the CDR3 is TGTGCCAGCAGTGACTCGGCTAGCGCCGTCATCCTTCCCTTCGAGCAGTACTTC. Translation: CASSDSASAVILPFEQYF.

J is TRBJ1-2 and V is TRBV27; D gene ambiguous. Deletions cut 1 base from V and 4 bases from J, with 10 bases between. The length of the CDR3 is 14 residues. CDR1 is MNHEY, CDR2 SMNVEV, per germline (reference sequence). In DNA, the CDR3 is TGTGCCAGCAGTTTATTCGCCGGTGGCTATGGCTACACCTTC. As protein: CASSLFAGGYGYTF.

CDR3 region: CASYSWGRTEAFF. The DNA of the CDR3 is TGTGCCAGCTACAGTTGGGGAAGGACTGAAGCTTTCTTT. The chain employs TRBV28 and TRBJ1-1; D remains ambiguous. CDR3 size: 13 residues. Between the trimmed V and J ends, which lost 8 bases and 5 bases, there was a span of 15 bases. Germline CDR1 reads MDHEN; CDR2 reads SYDVKM.

The chain is built from TRBV15 and TRBJ1-6; 8 bases are a match to TRBD1. In germline, CDR1 is LNHNV, CDR2 YYDKDF (reference sequence). J lost 9 bases, V lost 0 bases, and 7 bases had no gene match. CDR3 length equals 16 residues. Here the CDR3 reads CATSRDKAGGVSPLHF. The CDR3, as DNA: TGTGCCACCAGCAGAGATAAAGCAGGGGGCGTTTCACCCCTCCACTTT.

This clone was observed a single time. One end of the junction is discordant with germline, which a read error may explain. The DNA of the CDR3 is TGTGTCAGCAGTTACTCGGACTTCCGCGGGCAGCCCCAGCATTTT. This codes for CVSSYSDFRGQPQHF. The chain recombines TRBV6-6 with TRBJ1-5; D not resolved. Germline CDR1 and CDR2: MNHNY and SVGAGI (reference sequence). This CDR3 spans 15 amino acids.

Regarding this clone: At the DNA level, this CDR3 is encoded by other sequences in the same sample as well. V is TRBV18 and J is TRBJ2-7, with D tentatively TRBD1 (5 bases). The V gene's germline CDR1 is KGHSH and CDR2 LQKENI. The CDR3 spans 14 residues. Between the trimmed V and J ends, which lost 1 base and 0 bases, there was a span of 7 bases. Here the CDR3 reads CASSPLRDSYEQYF. CDR3 DNA sequence: TGTGCCAGCTCACCACTCAGGGACTCCTACGAGCAGTACTTC.

A word on this clone: A read error may explain this, as a much larger clone is one base away. The rearrangement links TRBV20-1 to TRBJ2-3; no firm D call. This CDR3 is 10 amino acids long. Germline-derived CDR1 and CDR2 are DFQATT and SNEGSKA (reference sequence). The DNA of the CDR3 is TGCAGTGCTAGAGACGATACGAAGTATTTT. Translating gives CSARDDTKYF.

The gene calls are TRBV19 and TRBJ1-2; 9 nucleotides agree with TRBD1. Germline lookup yields CDR1 LNHDA and CDR2 SQIVND (reference sequence). V lost 7 bases and J lost 4; bases outside the gene matches: 7. CDR3 length equals 14 residues. CDR3 coding DNA: TGTGCCAGTACGGGACAGGGTTCTGGCTATGGCTACACCTTC. This encodes CASTGQGSGYGYTF.

The rearrangement uses TRBV30 and TRBJ1-2; 9 positions match TRBD1. V lost 2 bases to trimming and J lost 8 bases; unmatched junction nucleotides: 6. The CDR3 runs to 13 residues. Germline V CDR1 and CDR2: GTSNPN, SVGIG (reference sequence). The CDR3 sequence is CAWSLGQGLGYTF. The CDR3 DNA follows: TGTGCCTGGAGTTTGGGACAGGGATTGGGCTACACCTTC.

The CDR3 coding sequence is TGTGCCTGGAGTTTCGGCTACAATGAGCAGTTCTTC. Its translation is CAWSFGYNEQFF. This chain links TRBV30 with TRBJ2-1; D gene uncertain. Trimming removed 2 bases at V and 3 bases at J, with 5 bases between. CDR1 is GTSNPN, CDR2 SVGIG, per germline (reference sequence). CDR3 size: 12 residues.

This sequence joins TRBV5-1 and TRBJ2-1; 12 bases are a match to TRBD2. Losses at the gene ends were 3 bases for V and 1 base for J; bases not matched to a gene: 5. The CDR3 is 17 residues long. Germline values: CDR1 SGHRS, CDR2 YFSETQ. The CDR3 DNA follows: TGCGCCAGCAGCTCCGTGACTAGCGGGGGTTCCTACAATGAGCAGTTCTTC. It yields the protein CASSSVTSGGSYNEQFF.

The chain is built from TRBV7-9 and TRBJ2-7; 8 bases match TRBD2. The germline gives CDR1 SEHNR, CDR2 FQNEAQ (reference sequence). This CDR3 is 16 amino acids long. V gave up 1 base and J gave up 2 bases; unmatched junction bases: 7. CDR3 sequence reads: CASSLGTSGSTYEQYF. In nucleotides, the CDR3 is TGTGCCAGCAGCTTAGGAACTAGCGGATCCACCTACGAGCAGTACTTC.

V and J are TRBV7-8 and TRBJ1-5, with TRBD1 matching 8 bases. Germline loops: CDR1 SGHVS, CDR2 FQNEAQ. After removal of 1 base from V and 1 base from J, the junction contained 3 bases not matched to a gene. This CDR3 has 16 amino acids. CDR3 loop: CASSLGWDRSNQPQHF. The CDR3 bases are TGTGCCAGCAGCTTAGGGTGGGACAGGAGCAATCAGCCCCAGCATTTT.

A remark on this clone: This same CDR3 is encoded by further DNA sequences in the sample. This chain joins TRBV10-3 and TRBJ2-1; D is unclear. V lost 0 bases and J 6 bases, leaving 3 bases between the germline ends. Germline assignment: CDR1 ENHRY and CDR2 SYGVKD. The CDR3 is 12 amino acids. For the CDR3, the DNA is TGTGCCATCAGTGAGTCGACCAATGAGCAGTTCTTC. This sequence encodes CAISESTNEQFF.